This paragraph reports one TCR beta chain. This sample is drawn from a study of T cells after somatic rescue of genetic block. V was clipped by 2 bases and J by 4 bases, with 12 bases between them. The CDR3 sequence is 15 residues long. Per the germline V gene, CDR1 is KGHSH and CDR2 is LQKENI. Profiled with immunoSEQ multiplex PCR; TCRdb holds only in-frame clones, not every one. The sample holds more than 10,000 clones, roughly 73% seen once. The chain combines TRBV18 with TRBJ2-1, with D hard to call. The sequenced material came from peripheral blood mononuclear cells (PBMCs). The clonotype comes from a boy aged 10-17 years. In nucleotides, the CDR3 is TGTGCCAGCTCACCAAATCGTCTACCATACAATGAGCAGTTCTTC. It encodes CASSPNRLPYNEQFF. The entire variable domain, with the rest obtained from reference TRBV18 and TRBJ2-1, is as follows: NAGVMQNPRHLVRRRGQEARLRCSPMKGHSHVYWYRQLPEEGLKFMVYLQKENIIDESGMPKERFSAEFPKEGPSILRIQQVVRGDSAAYFCASSPNRLPYNEQFFGPGTRLTVL.